The rows below give T cell receptor beta chains drawn from one sample of a study of T cells in localized non-small cell lung cancer. Method: immunoSEQ multiplex PCR; TCRdb's copy keeps in-frame clones and lacks some. The sample consists of roughly 40,000 clones, about 86% of them appearing once. Here the sequenced sample was peripheral blood mononuclear cells, taken before any cancer treatment. The receptor set was obtained from a male donor aged 60 or older with stage II lung adenocarcinoma. The CDR3 runs from the conserved cysteine through the conserved F or W. The order of the fields is V gene, D gene, clone size, J gene, CDR3 DNA, CDR3 protein. D genes are given only for firm matches. Clone size is given for some rows only: seen once, a few or many times, or a class if the clone is expanded.

>TRBV7-2|TRBD1|NA|TRBJ2-5
TGTGCCAGCAGCTTGGGACAGGGCGCAGGGGCCCAGTACTTC
CASSLGQGAGAQYF
>TRBV6-5|NA|NA|TRBJ2-5
TGTGCCAGCAGTTACCCAGGGGAACGTAAAGAGACCCAGTACTTC
CASSYPGERKETQYF
>TRBV29-1|NA|NA|TRBJ2-7
TGCAGCGTTGAACGGGGGAGAGAACCCTACGAGCAGTACTTC
CSVERGREPYEQYF
>TRBV5-1|NA|NA|TRBJ2-2
TGCGCCAGCAGGAGGACTGGCACCGGGGAGCTGTTTTTT
CASRRTGTGELFF
>TRBV5-1|NA|few|TRBJ1-1
TGCGCCAGCAGCTTGGAGGGGGGGCCGGGCACTGAAGCTTTCTTT
CASSLEGGPGTEAFF
>TRBV5-8|TRBD2|medium-sized|TRBJ2-1
TGTGCCAGCAGCTTACCGGGACTAGCAGTCCATGAGCAGTTCTTC
CASSLPGLAVHEQFF
>TRBV18|NA|NA|TRBJ2-3
TGTGCCAGCTCACCACCTTCGGGTGAAACGCAGTATTTT
CASSPPSGETQYF
>TRBV19|NA|NA|TRBJ2-5
TGTGCCAGTAGTATAGGCCAAGAGACCCAGTACTTC
CASSIGQETQYF
>TRBV30|NA|NA|TRBJ1-4
TGTGCCTGGAGTGTACGCAATGAAAAACTGTTTTTT
CAWSVRNEKLFF
>TRBV30|NA|NA|TRBJ2-7
TGTGCCTGGAGTGTATGGGCCAGTCCCTACGAGCAGTACTTC
CAWSVWASPYEQYF
>TRBV28|TRBD1|NA|TRBJ2-5
TGTGCCAGCAGTTCGACAGGGGGGAGAGAGACCCAGTACTTC
CASSSTGGRETQYF
>TRBV6-5|TRBD2|once|TRBJ2-7
TGTGCCAGCAGTTACTCGACTAGCGGGTCCTACGAGCAGTACTTC
CASSYSTSGSYEQYF
>TRBV12-1|NA|NA|TRBJ2-7
TGTGCCAGCAGCTGCACGGCTAGCGGGCGTCGGGACGAGCAGTACTTC
CASSCTASGRRDEQYF
>TRBV27|NA|NA|TRBJ2-1
TGTGCCAGCAGTTTAGGGGCTAGCCTTAGCTCCTACAATGAGCAGTTCTTC
CASSLGASLSSYNEQFF
>TRBV10-3|TRBD1|NA|TRBJ2-7
TGTGCCATCAGGCCGGGACAGGGACTCTACGAGCAGTACTTC
CAIRPGQGLYEQYF
>TRBV10-3|NA|NA|TRBJ2-1
TGTGCCATCAGTGAGCCCGGGTTCTACAATGAGCAGTTCTTC
CAISEPGFYNEQFF
>TRBV2|NA|NA|TRBJ1-2
TGTGCCAGGGCCTTAGGACAGTCCAACTATGGCTACACCTTC
CARALGQSNYGYTF
>TRBV15|TRBD2|NA|TRBJ2-3
TGTGCCACCAGCAGAGATGAGACTAGCGGGAGCACAGATACGCAGTATTTT
CATSRDETSGSTDTQYF
>TRBV18|NA|NA|TRBJ1-5
TGTGCCAGCTCACCATGGGGAGATCAGCCCCAGCATTTT
CASSPWGDQPQHF
>TRBV6-5|NA|NA|TRBJ2-6
TGTGCCAGCACGAGCTCTGGGGCCAACGTCCTGACTTTC
CASTSSGANVLTF
>TRBV11-2|TRBD2|NA|TRBJ2-7
TGTGCCAGCAGCCCTAGGGAGGGGAAGGCCTACGAGCAGTACTTC
CASSPREGKAYEQYF
>TRBV28|NA|NA|TRBJ1-3
TGTGCCAGCAGTTTCCCTGGAAACACCATATATTTT
CASSFPGNTIYF
>TRBV4-1|NA|NA|TRBJ2-1
TGCGCCAGCAGCCGCGGACGGATTATGGACAATGAGCAGTTCTTC
CASSRGRIMDNEQFF
>TRBV5-1|NA|medium-sized|TRBJ1-1
TGCGCCAGCAGCTCGACAGAGGGCACTGAAGCTTTCTTT
CASSSTEGTEAFF
>TRBV6-1|NA|NA|TRBJ2-5
TGTGCCAGCACCCGGGCAGGGCGAGAGACCCAGTACTTC
CASTRAGRETQYF
>TRBV9|NA|NA|TRBJ2-6
TGTGCCAGCAGCGAACAGGGTAGGGGCTTTGGGGCCAACGTCCTGACTTTC
CASSEQGRGFGANVLTF
>TRBV15|NA|NA|TRBJ1-1
TGTGCCACCAGCAGAGATCGGGGGCAACTGGGAGCTTTCTTT
CATSRDRGQLGAFF
>TRBV6-5|NA|NA|TRBJ2-7
TGTGCCAGCAGGCGGGGGGGACAGGGGTCCGTCGAGCAGTACTTC
CASRRGGQGSVEQYF
>TRBV30|TRBD1|NA|TRBJ1-5
TGTGCCTGGAATTCCGGGACAGGGAGCAATCAGCCCCAGCATTTT
CAWNSGTGSNQPQHF
>TRBV9|NA|NA|TRBJ1-1
TGTGCCAGCAGCGTCTCGACGGATCGAACTGAAGCTTTCTTT
CASSVSTDRTEAFF
>TRBV5-1|TRBD2|NA|TRBJ2-1
TGCGCCAGCAGCTTAACCGGACTAGGCCATGAGCAGTTCTTC
CASSLTGLGHEQFF
>TRBV7-2|NA|once|TRBJ1-5
TGTGCCAGCAGCTTCACAGGCTATAGCAATCAGCCCCAGCATTTT
CASSFTGYSNQPQHF
>TRBV19|NA|NA|TRBJ1-2
TGTGCCACCCACGGTCGTGGGGGGGCGGACTATGGCTACACCTTC
CATHGRGGADYGYTF
>TRBV7-3|TRBD2|NA|TRBJ2-2
TGTGCCAGCAGCACCGGACTAGCGCCCACCGGGGAGCTGTTTTTT
CASSTGLAPTGELFF
>TRBV30|NA|few|TRBJ1-6
TGTGCCTGGAGTGCCGGGAGGACCTATAATTCACCCCTCCACTTT
CAWSAGRTYNSPLHF
>TRBV11-2|NA|NA|TRBJ1-2
TGTGCCAGCAGCGACTGGGAAGGGGGGAGGGAGACCTTC
CASSDWEGGRETF
>TRBV30|NA|NA|TRBJ1-1
TGTGCCTGGGGTTCTAACAGGGATCTGAACACTGAAGCTTTCTTT
CAWGSNRDLNTEAFF
>TRBV6-1|NA|NA|TRBJ1-4
TGTGCCAGCAGTGCAGGGGTCACAAGAGAAAAACTGTTTTTT
CASSAGVTREKLFF
>TRBV30|NA|NA|TRBJ2-3
TGTGCCTGGGGGCAGGCTGGGGCAGATACGCAGTATTTT
CAWGQAGADTQYF
>TRBV6-1|TRBD2|NA|TRBJ2-1
TGTGCCAGCAGTGAACCCGGCGGGAGGGCGTACAATGAGCAGTTCTTC
CASSEPGGRAYNEQFF
>TRBV19|TRBD2|NA|TRBJ2-2
TGTGCCAGTAGTATAGATCGCGGACTAGCGGTCGGGGAGCTGTTTTTT
CASSIDRGLAVGELFF
>TRBV6-5|TRBD1|few|TRBJ1-1
TGTGCCAGCAGTTACCGGGGACAGGGCTTGAAAGCTTTCTTT
CASSYRGQGLKAFF
>TRBV15|TRBD1|NA|TRBJ2-7
TGTGCCACCAGCAGAGATCGATATGGGACAGGGGTGCACGAGCAGTACTTC
CATSRDRYGTGVHEQYF
>TRBV7-2|NA|NA|TRBJ2-1
TGTGCCAGCAGCCGATCGGGGTACAATGAGCAGTTCTTC
CASSRSGYNEQFF
>TRBV7-6|TRBD2|NA|TRBJ2-1
TGTGCCAGCAGCCGACTAGCGGGAGGGTCCTACAATGAGCAGTTCTTC
CASSRLAGGSYNEQFF
>TRBV5-5|TRBD2|NA|TRBJ2-7
TGTGCCAGCAGCCACACCGGGACTACCGTCTACGAGCAGTACTTC
CASSHTGTTVYEQYF
>TRBV5-8|NA|NA|TRBJ1-1
TGTGCCAGCACCCAGCCCTTTAACACTGAAGCTTTCTTT
CASTQPFNTEAFF
>TRBV19|TRBD2|NA|TRBJ2-2
TGTGCCAGTAGTATAGGCCGGGAGGTCGGCGGGGAGCTGTTTTTT
CASSIGREVGGELFF
>TRBV4-1|NA|NA|TRBJ1-2
TGCGCCAGCAGCCCAGGCGGGATCATCGGGGATGCGAGTGGCTACACCTTC
CASSPGGIIGDASGYTF
>TRBV4-2|NA|NA|TRBJ1-1
TGTGCCAGCAGAGCCACCCTGAACACTGAAGCTTTCTTT
CASRATLNTEAFF
>TRBV7-9|NA|NA|TRBJ2-2
TGTGCCAGCAGCTTAGCGACAGGTCCGAACACCGGGGAGCTGTTTTTT
CASSLATGPNTGELFF
>TRBV28|TRBD2|NA|TRBJ2-3
TGTGCCAGCAGTTTCCTTCTAAGCCTCGCGGGAGGGCGGGAAGGTGGTACGCAGTATTTT
CASSFLLSLAGGREGGTQYF